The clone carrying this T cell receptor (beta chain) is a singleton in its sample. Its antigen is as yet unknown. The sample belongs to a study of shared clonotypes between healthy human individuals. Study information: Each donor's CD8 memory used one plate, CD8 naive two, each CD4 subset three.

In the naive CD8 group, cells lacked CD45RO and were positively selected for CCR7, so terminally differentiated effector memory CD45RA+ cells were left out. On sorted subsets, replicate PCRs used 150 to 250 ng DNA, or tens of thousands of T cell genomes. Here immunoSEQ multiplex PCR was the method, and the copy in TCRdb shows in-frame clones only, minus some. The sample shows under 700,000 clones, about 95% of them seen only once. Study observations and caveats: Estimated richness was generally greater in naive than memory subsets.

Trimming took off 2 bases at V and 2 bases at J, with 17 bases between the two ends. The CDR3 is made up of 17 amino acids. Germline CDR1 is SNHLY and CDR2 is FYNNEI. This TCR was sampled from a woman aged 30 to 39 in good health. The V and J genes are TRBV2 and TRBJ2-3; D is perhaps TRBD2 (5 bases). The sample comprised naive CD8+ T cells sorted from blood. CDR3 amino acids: CASSEIGLNKYTDTQYF. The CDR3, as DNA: TGTGCCAGCAGTGAAATTGGACTCAATAAATACACAGATACGCAGTATTTT.